This T cell receptor beta chain was identified in a study of T-cell reconstitution after alpha-beta-depleted transplantation in children. This clonotype has a handful of counts. Germline CDR1 is MNHEY and CDR2 is SVGEGT. The V segment lost 4 bases and the J segment 5 bases; nucleotides outside the gene matches: 15. The CDR3 is 17 amino acids. Unique molecular identifiers tagged the TCRbeta library. MiXCR, applied by TCRdb to the PCR reads, yields one record per CDR3 protein. The top ten hold 1.1% of the sample, which has about 640,000 distinct CDR3 sequences, roughly 17% seen once. The receptor's source is a human donor who donated a stem cell graft to a child with acute myeloid leukemia. Sequencing used PBMCs from the stem cell graft donor, obtained from the stem cell graft. The chain has TRBV6-2 or TRBV6-3 and TRBJ2-7; 9 bases are shared with TRBD1. The CDR3 nucleotides read TGTGCCAGCAGTTCCCACATAATCCGGGACAGGGAGGACGAGCAGTACTTC. Its translation: CASSSHIIRDREDEQYF.